The sequence of this T cell receptor beta chain was determined in a study of T cell responses to AZD1222 COVID-19 vaccine. Assay: immunoSEQ multiplex PCR; the TCRdb copy retains only in-frame clones and omits some. The sample contains approximately 170,000 clones, 85% to 95% of which appear only once. Trimming shortened V by 1 base and J by 2 bases, and 5 bases separated the two germline ends. This CDR3 contains 13 residues. This chain joins TRBV12-3 or TRBV12-4 and TRBJ1-1; no clear D gene. The receptor was derived from an adult in good health. Sample: peripheral blood, taken on day 0 of AZD1222 vaccination. The CDR3 spells CASSLVENTEAFF. In DNA form, the CDR3 reads TGTGCCAGCAGTTTAGTTGAAAACACTGAAGCTTTCTTT.